This paragraph covers one T cell receptor beta chain sequence. The antigen is undetermined. This sample is part of a study of shared clonotypes between healthy human individuals. Overall study: For every donor, three CD4 naive, three CD4 memory, two CD8 naive and one CD8 memory plates were used. Regarding the study as a whole: Large depth notwithstanding, sorted-subset sequencing proved incomplete by rarefaction.

CDR3 length: 18 amino acids. The V gene end was trimmed by 0 bases and the J gene end by 9 bases; junction bases not matched to a gene: 14. The germline V gene has CDR1 LNHNV and CDR2 YYDKDF (reference sequence). Only in-frame clones appear in the TCRdb table, and some are missing; sequencing was by immunoSEQ multiplex PCR. Here the sample spans about 600,000 clones, roughly 97% being singletons. The receptor was isolated from a woman aged 25-40 years in good health. This rearrangement joins TRBV15 to TRBJ2-1, with TRBD2 matching over 10 bases. The sample consisted of naive CD4+ T cells sorted from blood. As for subset: CD45RA+ positively selected. CDR3 protein: CATSRDGKGAGGPFEQFF. Here the CDR3 DNA reads TGTGCCACCAGCAGAGACGGCAAGGGAGCGGGAGGGCCGTTTGAGCAGTTCTTC.